The source of this TCR beta chain is a study of T cell repertoires in cytomegalovirus infection. In the study overall: Recently identified HLA-C-restricted CMV epitopes and well-studied HLA-B-restricted CMV epitopes were used by the study. Both a matching HLA type and CMV infection were indicated by public TCR beta signatures.

TCRdb re-called the reads with MiXCR, one entry per CDR3 protein. The sample yields about half a million distinct CDR3 sequences, about 33% seen once. Germline V gene lookup returns CDR1 SGHVS and CDR2 FNYEAQ. The CDR3 consists of 13 residues. V dropped 2 bases and J dropped 7 bases, with 12 bases sitting between them. A few counts support this clonotype. What it binds is unknown. The V and J genes are TRBV7-6 and TRBJ2-7; no reliable D call. The source was cultured PBMCs, collected from culture after CMV antigen stimulation. The origin of this receptor is a human donor in good health (CMV status not recorded). Some clones in this sample may be carry-over from other donors' samples. The CDR3 protein is CASSLTPAGEQYF. The CDR3 DNA is TGTGCCAGCAGCTTAACTCCAGCCGGAGAGCAGTACTTC.